The 31 T cell receptor beta chains below were found in one sample sequenced in a study of response to subunit inactivated influenza vaccine listed by TCRdb under 2018. The method behind the library was RT-PCR. The instrument was an Illumina HiSeq 2500. TCRdb redid the processing of the public reads, applying fastp at Q25 and MiXCR, and retained in-frame beta chains. Each entry is one CDR3 protein sequence, shown with its most common DNA and genes. This sample is represented by approximately 730,000 distinct CDR3 sequences; 11% to 15% of them were singletons. The ten largest clones represent less than 9% of the sample. The starting material was PBMCs from blood, obtained around 14 days before vaccination. These receptors were collected from a man aged 45-65 years who received an inactivated influenza vaccine. Donor details come from another sample of the same person, matched by shared clones.

The sample holds a few counts of this clonotype. The chain uses TRBV6-2 or TRBV6-3 and TRBJ1-5; D is unclear. Trimming shortened V by 9 bases and J by 0 bases, and 12 bases separated the two germline ends. CDR1 is MNHEY, CDR2 SVGEGT, per germline. The CDR3 has 14 residues. CDR3 nucleotide sequence: TGTGCCAGACCTCCACAGTATAGCAATCAGCCCCAGCATTTT. As protein: CARPPQYSNQPQHF.

The genes are TRBV9 and TRBJ2-1; D might be TRBD2 (6 bases). Trimming took off 0 bases at V and 1 base at J, with 11 bases between the two ends. Germline V CDR1 and CDR2: SGDLS, YYNGEE. This CDR3 has 16 residues. The DNA of the CDR3 is TGTGCCAGCAGCGTAGGCGGGGACGGATCCTACAATGAGCAGTTCTTC. Its translation: CASSVGGDGSYNEQFF. The full variable domain, its missing parts supplied by reference TRBV9 and TRBJ2-1, is DSGVTQTPKHLITATGQRVTLRCSPRSGDLSVYWYQQSLDQGLQFLIQYYNGEERAKGNILERFSAQQFPDLHSELNLSSLELGDSALYFCASSVGGDGSYNEQFFGPGTRLTVL.

This clonotype was seen a few times. CDR3 region: CASSLEGQRETQYF. CDR3 sequence (DNA): TGCGCCAGCAGCTTGGAAGGACAACGGGAGACCCAGTACTTC. The gene calls are TRBV5-1 and TRBJ2-5; D perhaps matches TRBD1 (5 bases). Germline V gene sequence: CDR1 SGHRS, CDR2 YFSETQ. Trimming pared 0 bases from V and 5 bases from J, leaving 11 bases between. This CDR3 has 14 residues.

This clonotype was counted only a few times. V is TRBV18 and J is TRBJ1-4; D is uncertain. Trimming took 3 bases from V and 0 from J, leaving 14 bases between them. Looked up from germline, CDR1 is KGHSH and CDR2 is LQKENI. The CDR3 totals 17 residues. The CDR3 loop is CASSPRQQLATNEKLFF. The CDR3 nucleotides are TGTGCCAGCTCACCGCGGCAACAACTGGCAACTAATGAAAAACTGTTTTTT. Full variable domain (outside the CDR3, taken from reference TRBV18 and TRBJ1-4): NAGVMQNPRHLVRRRGQEARLRCSPMKGHSHVYWYRQLPEEGLKFMVYLQKENIIDESGMPKERFSAEFPKEGPSILRIQQVVRGDSAAYFCASSPRQQLATNEKLFFGSGTQLSVL.

This clonotype was seen a few times. The chain carries TRBV12-3 or TRBV12-4 and TRBJ2-3, with a tentative D call TRBD1 (6 bases). The CDR3 loop spans 14 amino acids. V dropped 6 bases and J dropped 2 bases, with 12 bases sitting between them. Written as DNA, the CDR3 is TGTGCCAGCAGCCCGGGACAAACCACAGATACGCAGTATTTT. This encodes CASSPGQTTDTQYF.

This clonotype came up a few times. The chain joins TRBV7-2 to TRBJ2-1, with D perhaps TRBD1 (6 bases). This CDR3 has 17 amino acids. The germline gives CDR1 SGHTA, CDR2 FQGNSA. V was cut by 4 bases and J by 1 base, with 17 bases left in between. CDR3 DNA sequence: TGTGCCAGCAGCTCGTTCCCGAGGGGGAGTTCCTACAATGAGCAGTTCTTC. Its translation: CASSSFPRGSSYNEQFF.

This clonotype was counted a few times. The chain is built from TRBV7-2 and TRBJ2-1, with D perhaps TRBD1 (5 bases). CDR3 length equals 15 residues. Between the trimmed V and J ends, which lost 5 bases and 8 bases, there was a span of 19 bases. The V gene's germline CDR1 is SGHTA and CDR2 FQGNSA. In DNA form, the CDR3 reads TGTGCCAGCAGCGCCCAGGGCCCCCCGATTGATGAGCAGTTCTTC. Protein product: CASSAQGPPIDEQFF.

This clonotype has a handful of counts. The chain uses TRBV30 and TRBJ1-1; the D is unclear. The CDR3 totals 10 residues. Germline CDR1 is GTSNPN and CDR2 is SVGIG (reference sequence). Trimming shortened V by 2 bases and J by 6 bases, and 4 bases separated the two germline ends. In DNA form, the CDR3 reads TGTGCCTGGAGTAGAGCTGAAGCTTTCTTT. Amino acids: CAWSRAEAFF.

This clonotype was observed many times. The CDR3 spells CSVRTDEGSPLHF. Here the CDR3 DNA reads TGCAGCGTACGGACAGATGAAGGTTCACCCCTCCACTTT. V usage is TRBV29-1 and J usage is TRBJ1-6, with a tentative D call TRBD1 (6 bases). The CDR3 is made up of 13 amino acids. Trimming took 6 bases from V and 9 from J, leaving 15 bases between them. CDR1 is SQVTM and CDR2 is ANQGSEA in the germline V gene.

The rearrangement links TRBV6-2 or TRBV6-3 to TRBJ2-5; the match to TRBD1 covers 7 bases. With V trimmed by 5 bases and J by 3 bases, 9 bases remained unmatched. Per germline, CDR1 MNHEY and CDR2 SVGEGT. The CDR3 runs 15 residues. CDR3 nucleotides: TGTGCCAGCAGTCCCGGACAGGCGGTAAAAGAGACCCAGTACTTC. This sequence encodes CASSPGQAVKETQYF.

The genes are TRBV20-1 and TRBJ1-5; TRBD1 might be the D (5 bases). The CDR3 totals 14 residues. Germline lookup yields CDR1 DFQATT and CDR2 SNEGSKA (reference sequence). V shed 0 bases and J shed 1 base, with 7 bases lying between them. The DNA of the CDR3 is TGCAGTGCTAGAGAGGGGACGAGCAATCAGCCCCAGCATTTT. Translated: CSAREGTSNQPQHF.

Ten or more counts support this clonotype. V and J are TRBV7-2 and TRBJ2-7; TRBD2 matches at 10 bases. Losses at the gene ends were 5 bases for V and 0 bases for J; bases not matched to a gene: 7. The germline gives CDR1 SGHTA, CDR2 FQGNSA. The CDR3 runs to 16 residues. In nucleotides, the CDR3 is TGTGCCAGCAGCCGGGGGGGGACTAGCGCCTCCTACGAGCAGTACTTC. This translates into CASSRGGTSASYEQYF.

In this sample, this clonotype turned up a few times. A junction end diverges from the germline sequence, so it may reflect a read error. This chain joins TRBV20-1 and TRBJ2-7; D is undetermined. CDR3 size: 11 residues. The germline V gene encodes CDR1 DFQATT and CDR2 SNEGSKA (reference sequence). The CDR3 region has the DNA TGCAGTGCCTTAGGTCAGTCTGCAGTAGGCTTC. It codes for CSALGQSAVGF.

This clonotype was detected only a few times. The V call is TRBV12-3 or TRBV12-4, the J call TRBJ1-4, with D maybe TRBD1 (6 bases). The CDR3 has 16 amino acids. The V and J ends lost 4 bases and 6 bases respectively, with 18 bases between them. The CDR3 protein is CASSSYREGGYEKLFF. Here the CDR3 DNA reads TGTGCCAGCAGTTCCTACAGGGAAGGGGGATATGAAAAACTGTTTTTT.

V gene TRBV5-4 combines with J gene TRBJ1-3; 8 bases match TRBD1. CDR3 size: 14 residues. CDR1 and CDR2 (germline): SGHNT, YYREEE (reference sequence). V dropped 4 bases and J dropped 2; count of bases not matched to a gene: 2. The CDR3 loop is CASSKQGAGNTIYF. The CDR3 nucleotides are TGTGCCAGCAGCAAACAGGGGGCTGGAAACACCATATATTTT.

The chain recombines TRBV18 with TRBJ1-5; 9 bases map to TRBD1. This CDR3 comprises 14 residues. CDR1 and CDR2 from the germline V gene are KGHSH and LQKENI. V lost 5 bases, J lost 4 bases, and 3 bases stayed unmatched. The CDR3 nucleotides are TGTGCCAGCTCAGATGGACAGGGGAATCAGCCCCAGCATTTT. Protein sequence: CASSDGQGNQPQHF.

This clonotype was observed at least ten times. The chain is built from TRBV12-3 or TRBV12-4 and TRBJ2-2; D call uncertain. The CDR3 totals 15 residues. Trimming took 5 bases from V and 1 from J, leaving 11 bases between them. The CDR3 DNA reads as TGTGCCAGCAGTCTACGTGGGTGGAACACCGGGGAGCTGTTTTTT. This encodes CASSLRGWNTGELFF.

This clonotype has at least ten counts. A read error may produce the germline difference seen at one junction end. This sequence joins TRBV5-1 and TRBJ1-1; TRBD1 might be the D (6 bases). The CDR3 loop spans 14 amino acids. CDR1 and CDR2 (germline): SGHRS, YFSETQ. The CDR3, as DNA: TGTGCCAGCAGTTTAAGGCAGGGGAGCACTGAAGCTTTCTTT. This encodes CASSLRQGSTEAFF.

The chain links TRBV7-8 to TRBJ1-4; D remains unclear. The CDR3 covers 16 residues. Germline CDR1 SGHVS, CDR2 FQNEAQ. Trimming pared 4 bases from V and 0 bases from J, leaving 12 bases between. The CDR3 is CASSSTRVTTNEKLFF. For the CDR3, the DNA is TGTGCCAGCAGCTCCACTCGGGTTACAACTAATGAAAAACTGTTTTTT.

The chain employs TRBV15 and TRBJ2-1; weak D call: TRBD2 (6 bases). Trimming took 3 bases from V and 4 from J, leaving 13 bases between them. The CDR3 extends over 15 amino acids. The germline V gene has CDR1 LNHNV and CDR2 YYDKDF (reference sequence). The CDR3 DNA is TGTGCCACCAGCAGGGGGGACTTGGGGTACAATGAGCAGTTCTTC. Its translation is CATSRGDLGYNEQFF.

The chain combines TRBV30 with TRBJ2-3; D not certain. V lost 1 base and J 0 bases, leaving 8 bases between the germline ends. Germline CDR1 and CDR2: GTSNPN and SVGIG (reference sequence). This CDR3 spans 14 amino acids. The CDR3 nucleotides are TGTGCCTGGAGTGCGACGGCTAGCACAGATACGCAGTATTTT. This translates into CAWSATASTDTQYF.

This clonotype was detected only a few times. The chain couples TRBV12-3 or TRBV12-4 to TRBJ2-5; TRBD2 is a possible D gene (5 bases). The ends were cut back, 1 base at V and 0 bases at J, with 12 bases in the middle. The CDR3 runs 16 residues. The CDR3 spells CASSLVGEYHQETQYF. CDR3 DNA sequence: TGTGCCAGCAGTTTAGTCGGGGAGTACCACCAAGAGACCCAGTACTTC.

This clonotype was detected many times. The V call is TRBV7-9, the J call TRBJ2-7; D gene ambiguous. Trimming cost V 5 bases and J 2 bases, with 13 bases left between them. Per the germline V gene, CDR1 is SEHNR and CDR2 is FQNEAQ (reference sequence). The CDR3 loop spans 14 amino acids. DNA of the CDR3: TGTGCCAGCAGCCCCCGGGTACCAACCTACGAGCAGTACTTC. As protein: CASSPRVPTYEQYF.

V gene TRBV5-1 combines with J gene TRBJ2-6; TRBD1 matches 9 bases. The V and J ends lost 0 bases and 13 bases, in that order; junction bases with no gene match: 8. Per germline, CDR1 SGHRS and CDR2 YFSETQ. The CDR3 runs to 15 residues. Written as DNA, the CDR3 is TGCGCCAGCAGCTTGGGAACAGGGGGCGGGGAAGTCCTGACTTTC. It translates to CASSLGTGGGEVLTF. The variable domain in full, with the rest retrieved from reference TRBV5-1 and TRBJ2-6, is KAGVTQTPRYLIKTRGQQVTLSCSPISGHRSVSWYQQTPGQGLQFLFEYFSETQRNKGNFPGRFSGRQFSNSRSEMNVSTLELGDSALYLCASSLGTGGGEVLTFGAGSRLTVL.

Worth noting for this clonotype: This may be a read error, as it is one base from a much larger clone. This rearrangement joins TRBV18 to TRBJ1-1; the match to TRBD1 covers 7 bases. The V gene's germline CDR1 is KGHSH and CDR2 LQKENI. The CDR3 sequence is 14 residues long. CDR3 bases: TGTGCCAGCTCACCAAGCAGGGGGGACACTGAAGCTCTCTTT. This gives the protein CASSPSRGDTEALF.

V usage is TRBV7-2 and J usage is TRBJ2-5, with 11 bases matching TRBD1. J gave up 5 bases and V 4 bases, and 6 bases lay outside the gene matches. CDR1 is SGHTA, CDR2 FQGNSA, per germline. CDR3 length equals 15 residues. The CDR3 DNA follows: TGTGCCAGCAGCTCCTGGACAGGGGGCGGGGAGACCCAGTACTTC. Its protein product is CASSSWTGGGETQYF.

This clonotype was counted a few times. This rearrangement joins TRBV6-1 to TRBJ1-1; D perhaps matches TRBD1 (6 bases). Germline lookup yields CDR1 MNHNS and CDR2 SASEGT. Between the trimmed V and J ends, which lost 7 bases and 1 base, there was a span of 10 bases. The CDR3 loop spans 13 amino acids. The CDR3 reads CASTSDRNTEAFF. DNA of the CDR3: TGTGCCAGCACCTCGGACAGGAACACTGAAGCTTTCTTT.

In its sample, this clonotype was seen a few times. The rearrangement uses TRBV20-1 and TRBJ1-5, with D perhaps TRBD1 (6 bases). CDR1 and CDR2 (germline): DFQATT, SNEGSKA (reference sequence). This CDR3 comprises 13 residues. Trimming cost V 5 bases and J 6 bases, with 14 bases left between them. The CDR3 spells CSADTGLVQPQHF. The CDR3 coding sequence is TGCAGTGCTGATACAGGGCTGGTTCAGCCCCAGCATTTT.

This clonotype appeared a single time. J is TRBJ2-3 and V is TRBV2, with 12 positions matching TRBD2. From germline, CDR1 is SNHLY and CDR2 FYNNEI. The CDR3 spans 19 residues. The V and J ends lost 5 bases and 4 bases, in that order; junction bases with no gene match: 16. This CDR3 reads CASSPLPLAGGRAADTQYF. CDR3 bases: TGTGCCAGCAGTCCCCTTCCCCTAGCGGGGGGGCGGGCGGCAGATACGCAGTATTTT. Full variable domain (missing parts from reference TRBV2 and TRBJ2-3): EPEVTQTPSHQVTQMGQEVILRCVPISNHLYFYWYRQILGQKVEFLVSFYNNEISEKSEIFDDQFSVERPDGSNFTLKIRSTKLEDSAMYFCASSPLPLAGGRAADTQYFGPGTRLTVL.

This clonotype was counted many times. The chain joins TRBV4-1 to TRBJ1-1; 7 bases are a match to TRBD1. The germline CDR1 and CDR2 sequences are MGHRA and YSYEKL. The length of the CDR3 is 16 residues. Germline trimming cut 3 bases from V and 1 base from J; bases unmatched to any gene: 8. The CDR3 DNA is TGCGCCAGCAGCCAGACCCGGGACAGAAGGAACACTGAAGCTTTCTTT. Its translation is CASSQTRDRRNTEAFF.

This clonotype was seen a handful of times. The chain employs TRBV15 and TRBJ2-3; TRBD1 matches at 7 bases. J gave up 2 bases and V 3 bases, and 8 bases lay outside the gene matches. The V gene's germline CDR1 is LNHNV and CDR2 YYDKDF (reference sequence). This CDR3 has 16 residues. In nucleotides, the CDR3 is TGTGCCACCAGCAGCGGGACAGTGGGAGACACAGATACGCAGTATTTT. Residues: CATSSGTVGDTDTQYF.